The present entry profiles one TCR beta chain with its context. What it recognizes is unknown. Scientists amplified the TCR beta CDR3 regions from RNA transcripts. The authors performed first-round RT-PCR with HTBI primers and then a second-round multiplex PCR. From the multiplex PCR reads, TCRdb called clonotypes with MiXCR, one entry per CDR3 protein. The profile covers about 700,000 distinct CDR3 sequences, with roughly two fifths appearing a single time and 40% to 45% taken by the ten largest. This entry is derived from a study of Graves' ophthalmopathy and Graves' hyperthyroidism. The wider study: Specimen type is peripheral blood, obtained at initial diagnosis before any treatment. Study conclusions and caveats: Blood repertoires reportedly contained most expanded thyroid clonotypes above 0.001 frequency. With a specificity of 72.22% and a sensitivity of around 70%, the model predicted ophthalmopathy progression.

Active ophthalmopathy (CAS at least 3, NOSPECS at least 4), lasting under 3 months. Germline V gene data show CDR1 as MNHNY and CDR2 as SVGAGI (reference sequence). V lost 5 bases, J lost 2 bases, and 16 bases lay in between. The CDR3 is 15 residues long. The receptor was derived from an adult man with Graves' ophthalmopathy. The V gene is TRBV6-6, the J gene TRBJ2-7; tentatively, D is TRBD1 (8 bases). The sequenced sample consisted of peripheral blood. The CDR3 reads CASSEAGQAAYEQYF. As DNA, the CDR3 is TGTGCCAGCAGTGAAGCGGGACAGGCCGCCTACGAGCAGTACTTC.